Presented here are 8 T cell receptor beta chains from one specimen sequenced in a study of STAT5B mutations in CD4+ large granular lymphocyte leukemia. Assay: immunoSEQ multiplex PCR; the TCRdb copy retains only in-frame clones and omits some. This sample yields approximately 52,000 clones, of which about 70% are seen a single time; 1.5% to 1.9% belongs to the top ten. The sample consisted of CD4+ T cells from blood buffy coats. The receptors were gathered from a human donor in good health.

The chain recombines TRBV11-2 with TRBJ2-7; 8 positions agree with TRBD1. The CDR3 has 15 residues. Germline loops: CDR1 SGHAT, CDR2 FQNNGV. J lost 3 bases, V lost 0 bases, and 4 bases had no gene match. The CDR3 region is CASSLDVTGVYEQYV. CDR3 nucleotides: TGTGCCAGCAGCTTAGATGTGACAGGGGTCTACGAGCAGTACGTC.

The chain recombines TRBV7-9 with TRBJ2-7; TRBD2 aligns across 7 bases. V was pared by 3 bases and J by 3 bases, with 5 bases of the junction left unmatched. From germline, CDR1 is SEHNR and CDR2 FQNEAQ (reference sequence). The CDR3 loop spans 14 amino acids. The CDR3 coding sequence is TGTGCCAGCAGCTTCGGCGGGGGTAACTACGAGCAGTACTTC. Its translation is CASSFGGGNYEQYF.

The chain carries TRBV4-2 and TRBJ2-5; D not resolved. V dropped 0 bases and J dropped 0 bases, with 8 bases sitting between them. The CDR3 runs 15 residues. Germline CDR1 LGHNA, CDR2 YNFKEQ. CDR3 amino acids: CASSQDARNQETQYF. The CDR3 nucleotides are TGTGCCAGCAGCCAAGACGCCAGAAACCAAGAGACCCAGTACTTC.

The V and J genes are TRBV6-1 and TRBJ1-3; 10 bases agree with TRBD1. CDR1 and CDR2 (germline): MNHNS, SASEGT. V was clipped by 3 bases and J by 7 bases; unmatched bases: 3. The CDR3 is 14 residues long. In DNA form, the CDR3 reads TGTGCCAGCAGTGAGGGACAGGGGAGGAACACCATATATTTT. Translated: CASSEGQGRNTIYF.

The table lists this clone with a few counts. The rearrangement joins TRBV6-4 to TRBJ1-1; the D gene is possibly TRBD1 (5 bases). CDR1 is MRHNA and CDR2 is SNTAGT in the germline V gene. V lost 9 bases and J 3 bases, leaving 14 bases between the germline ends. The CDR3 runs to 13 residues. The CDR3 DNA reads TGTGCCAGTCCAAGCAGGGAACACACTGAAGCTTTCTTT. Its protein product is CASPSREHTEAFF.

The V and J genes are TRBV19 and TRBJ1-6; perhaps TRBD1 as D (6 bases). Germline V lookup: CDR1 LNHDA, CDR2 SQIVND (reference sequence). Trimming pared 9 bases from V and 3 bases from J, leaving 9 bases between. The CDR3 runs to 13 residues. The CDR3 here is CASSDSYNSPLHF. CDR3 DNA sequence: TGTGCCAGCTCGGACAGCTATAATTCACCCCTCCACTTT.

This clone has a single count. The chain employs TRBV2 and TRBJ1-2, with 7 bases aligning to TRBD1. CDR1 and CDR2 from the germline V gene are SNHLY and FYNNEI. The CDR3 is 16 amino acids. V lost 0 bases and J lost 7; bases outside the gene matches: 11. CDR3 DNA: TGTGCCAGCAGTGAAGCGGGACAGACAAGAGGATTTGGCTACACCTTC. It codes for CASSEAGQTRGFGYTF.

CDR3 loop: CAIKPVSSYNSPLHF. The CDR3 DNA follows: TGTGCCATCAAACCGGTTAGCTCCTATAATTCACCCCTCCACTTT. The chain recombines TRBV6-1 with TRBJ1-6; no clear D gene. The CDR3 covers 15 residues. The germline gives CDR1 MNHNS, CDR2 SASEGT. V was shortened by 10 bases and J by 0 bases, with 13 bases between the two germline ends.